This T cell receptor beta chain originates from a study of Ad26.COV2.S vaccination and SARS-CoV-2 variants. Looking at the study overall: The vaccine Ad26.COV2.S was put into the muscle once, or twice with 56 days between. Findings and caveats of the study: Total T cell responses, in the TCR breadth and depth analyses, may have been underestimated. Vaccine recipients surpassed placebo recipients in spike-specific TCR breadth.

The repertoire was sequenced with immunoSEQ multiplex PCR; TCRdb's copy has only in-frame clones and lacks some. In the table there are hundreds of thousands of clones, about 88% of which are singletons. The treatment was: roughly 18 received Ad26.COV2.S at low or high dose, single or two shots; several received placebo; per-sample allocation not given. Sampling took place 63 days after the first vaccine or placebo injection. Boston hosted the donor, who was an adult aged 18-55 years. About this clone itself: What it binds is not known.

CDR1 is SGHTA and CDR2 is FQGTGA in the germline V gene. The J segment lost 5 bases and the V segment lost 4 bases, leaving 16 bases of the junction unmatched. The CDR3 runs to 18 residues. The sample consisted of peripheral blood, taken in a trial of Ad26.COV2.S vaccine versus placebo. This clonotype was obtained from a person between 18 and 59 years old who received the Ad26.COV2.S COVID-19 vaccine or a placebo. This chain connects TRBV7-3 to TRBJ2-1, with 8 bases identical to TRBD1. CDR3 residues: CASSSTPRGLSAHNEQFF. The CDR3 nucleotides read TGTGCCAGCAGCTCCACCCCCAGGGGGCTCAGCGCCCACAATGAGCAGTTCTTC.